The 2 T cell receptor beta chains below all came from one sample that was sequenced in a study of cytomegalovirus exposure and HLA in healthy donors. The PCR had 60 Vbeta and 13 Jbeta primers. The method was immunoSEQ multiplex PCR; TCRdb's version includes in-frame clones alone and lacks a portion of them. Altogether 65,000 to 95,000 clones are present, 70% to 80% being singletons, with the ten largest covering roughly 13%. The sample comprised PBMCs. Receptors were obtained from a human donor in good health.

The genes are TRBV30 and TRBJ1-1; 9 bases are shared with TRBD1. The CDR3 totals 15 residues. The V segment lost 2 bases and the J segment 6 bases; nucleotides outside the gene matches: 10. CDR1 is GTSNPN, CDR2 SVGIG, per germline (reference sequence). The chain's CDR3 is CAWSPLGDRVPEAFF. The CDR3 bases are TGTGCCTGGAGTCCCCTAGGGGACAGGGTCCCTGAAGCTTTCTTT.

The gene calls are TRBV6-5 and TRBJ2-7; 10 bases are shared with TRBD1. The V and J ends lost 0 bases and 5 bases, in that order; junction bases with no gene match: 4. The CDR3 totals 15 residues. Germline V gene data show CDR1 as MNHEY and CDR2 as SVGAGI. The CDR3 coding sequence is TGTGCCAGCAGTTACTCGGACAGGGGGGTGCACGAGCAGTACTTC. Translating gives CASSYSDRGVHEQYF.